The rows below give T cell receptor beta chains drawn from one sample of a study of cytomegalovirus exposure and HLA in healthy donors. Some clones are missing from TCRdb's copy, which holds only in-frame ones; the method was immunoSEQ multiplex PCR. The table has about 160,000 clones, more than 70% seen once. Sequenced input: PBMCs. These receptors were obtained from a male donor in good health and CMV-seronegative. The CDR3 runs from the conserved cysteine through the conserved F or W. D genes are given only for firm matches. Not all rows give a size; the values are once, few, many and, for expanded clones, a class.

D gene | CDR3 length | J gene | clone size | V gene | CDR3 protein | CDR3 DNA
TRBD1 | 17 | TRBJ2-3 | . | TRBV7-3 | CASSSLSHRGTTDTQYF | TGTGCCAGCAGCTCACTATCGCACAGGGGGACCACAGATACGCAGTATTTT
TRBD2 | 17 | TRBJ2-3 | . | TRBV5-6 | CASSLWGGGGSADTQYF | TGTGCCAGCAGCTTGTGGGGTGGGGGGGGGTCGGCAGATACGCAGTATTTT
TRBD1 | 15 | TRBJ1-1 | . | TRBV5-1 | CASSLVGQGAVEAFF | TGCGCCAGCAGCTTGGTAGGACAGGGGGCCGTTGAAGCTTTCTTT
. | 13 | TRBJ2-3 | . | TRBV30 | CASDTGVVDTQYF | TGTGCCTCTGATACGGGAGTGGTGGATACGCAGTATTTT
. | 11 | TRBJ1-1 | . | TRBV5-8 | CESEENTEAFF | TGTGAGTCTGAGGAGAACACTGAAGCTTTCTTT
. | 15 | TRBJ1-3 | . | TRBV5-1 | CASSLALGSGNTIYF | TGCGCCAGCAGCTTGGCCCTAGGATCTGGAAACACCATATATTTT
TRBD2 | 14 | TRBJ2-1 | . | TRBV11-3 | CASSPLGGGNEQFF | TGTGCCAGCAGCCCCTTGGGGGGGGGCAATGAGCAGTTCTTC
. | 10 | TRBJ2-7 | . | TRBV2 | CAINQGEQYF | TGTGCCATCAATCAGGGCGAGCAGTACTTC
. | 15 | TRBJ1-2 | . | TRBV6-5 | CASKTAGQTNYGYTF | TGTGCCAGCAAGACTGCGGGCCAAACTAACTATGGCTACACCTTC
. | 11 | TRBJ2-5 | . | TRBV6-5 | CASSQGETQYF | TGTGCCAGCAGCCAGGGAGAGACCCAGTACTTC
TRBD2 | 19 | TRBJ2-3 | . | TRBV4-2 | CASSQLTSGGTTSTDTQYF | TGTGCCAGCAGCCAACTTACTAGCGGGGGGACTACTAGCACAGATACGCAGTATTTT
TRBD1 | 15 | TRBJ2-1 | . | TRBV27 | CASSLSSTGGNEQFF | TGTGCCAGCAGTTTATCGTCGACAGGGGGCAATGAGCAGTTCTTC
TRBD1 | 14 | TRBJ1-3 | . | TRBV15 | CATSRDRVGNTIYF | TGTGCCACCAGCCGAGACAGGGTCGGAAACACCATATATTTT
. | 13 | TRBJ2-7 | . | TRBV7-9 | CASSLGRLYEQYF | TGTGCCAGCAGCTTGGGCAGGCTATACGAGCAGTACTTC
. | 14 | TRBJ1-5 | . | TRBV28 | CASNSQVGNQPQHF | TGTGCCAGCAACTCCCAGGTTGGGAATCAGCCCCAGCATTTT
TRBD1 | 15 | TRBJ1-1 | few | TRBV6-5 | CASTKNTGGRTEAFF | TGTGCCAGCACCAAAAATACAGGGGGGCGCACTGAAGCTTTCTTT
. | 13 | TRBJ2-3 | few | TRBV11-2 | CASGAGRTDTQYF | TGTGCCAGCGGGGCAGGGCGCACAGATACGCAGTATTTT
TRBD1 | 15 | TRBJ1-4 | . | TRBV28 | CASSIWTGANEKLFF | TGTGCCAGCAGTATATGGACAGGGGCTAATGAAAAACTGTTTTTT
TRBD1 | 16 | TRBJ2-4 | few | TRBV23-1 | CASSHRSGQIRNIQYF | TGCGCCAGCAGTCACCGATCGGGACAGATTAGAAACATTCAGTACTTC